This T cell receptor (beta chain) was profiled in a study of Graves' ophthalmopathy and Graves' hyperthyroidism. The CDR3 spans 20 residues, counting both ends. Germline V gives CDR1 SGHNT, CDR2 YENEEA. RNA transcripts were the template, and TCR beta CDR3 regions were amplified from them. The library came from an HTBI-primed first-round RT-PCR and a second-round multiplex PCR. MiXCR was run by TCRdb on the multiplex PCR reads, yielding one entry per CDR3 protein. In the table there are about 1.2 million distinct CDR3 sequences, roughly 35% of which are singletons. Details on this clonotype: Its antigen is not identified. The DNA is omitted, as the CDR3 cannot be located on it reliably, and the CDR3 follows TCRdb's listing.

Study-level findings and limits: With about 71% sensitivity and about 72% specificity, the model predicted ophthalmopathy progression.

The sample taken for sequencing was peripheral blood or thyroid tissue (not recorded which). The source of this sequence is an adult man with Graves' hyperthyroidism. This chain uses TRBV11-3 with TRBJ2-7; TRBD2 is the table's D call and was not checked against the DNA. The CDR3 here is CASSIYLCSVETDLAYEQYF.